Following are 10 T cell receptor beta chains from one sample sequenced in a study of T and B cells in COVID-19 patients. TRB was amplified from about 260-540 ng of blood genomic DNA. Multiplex PCR with BIOMED2 TRB-A/B primer pools amplified TRB rearrangements. One entry per CDR3 protein, called by TCRdb with MiXCR from the multiplex PCR reads. The data show about 15,000 distinct CDR3 sequences, under 30% seen once. Sequences were obtained from blood. The receptors shown here come from a human donor who had recovered from COVID-19.

In its sample, this clonotype was seen a few times. The chain couples TRBV18 to TRBJ1-1; no reliable D call. Germline loops: CDR1 KGHSH, CDR2 LQKENI. Trimming cost V 5 bases and J 5 bases, with 12 bases left between them. There are 13 residues in the CDR3. The CDR3 protein is CASSSVPETEAFF. The CDR3 bases are TGTGCCAGCTCATCGGTTCCGGAGACTGAAGCTTTCTTT.

This clonotype is medium-sized. This sequence joins TRBV15 and TRBJ2-5; D is undetermined. Between the trimmed V and J ends, which lost 0 bases and 4 bases, there was a span of 3 bases. Germline V gene sequence: CDR1 LNHNV, CDR2 YYDKDF (reference sequence). The CDR3 sequence is 12 residues long. CDR3 region: CATSRDRETQYF. The CDR3 coding sequence is TGTGCCACCAGCAGAGACAGAGAGACCCAGTACTTC.

Relative to its sample, this clonotype is medium-sized. The CDR3 protein is CASRYQGRTETQYF. CDR3 coding DNA: TGTGCCAGCCGTTACCAGGGCCGTACCGAGACCCAGTACTTC. J is TRBJ2-5 and V is TRBV12-3 or TRBV12-4; maybe TRBD1 (5 bases). The CDR3 has 14 residues. V was pared by 8 bases and J by 5 bases, with 18 bases between.

Note on this clonotype: The final CDR3 position lacks the conserved phenylalanine or tryptophan, pointing to a likely read error. The chain has TRBV4-3 and TRBJ2-7, with D possibly TRBD1 on 5 matching bases. The germline V and J ends were trimmed by 0 bases and 6 bases, with 12 bases remaining between them. The germline CDR1 and CDR2 sequences are LGHNA and YSLEER. The CDR3 extends over 14 amino acids. The CDR3 reads CASSQDGVRAEQYL. Here the CDR3 DNA reads TGCGCCAGCAGCCAAGATGGTGTCAGGGCCGAGCAGTACTTA.

This clonotype was detected many times. V usage is TRBV7-6 and J usage is TRBJ2-3; TRBD1 matches 8 bases. CDR3 length equals 13 residues. The germline gives CDR1 SGHVS, CDR2 FNYEAQ. Trimming removed 4 bases from V and 3 bases from J; junction bases left unmatched: 0. The DNA of the CDR3 is TGTGCCAGCAGCTGGACAGGGACAGATACGCAGTATTTT. This encodes CASSWTGTDTQYF.

This chain uses TRBV12-3 or TRBV12-4 with TRBJ1-2, with unresolved D. The CDR3 has 14 amino acids. V was clipped by 1 base and J by 4 bases, with 10 bases between them. DNA of the CDR3: TGTGCCAGCAGTTTAGGGATTCACGTCTATGGCTACACCTTC. Translation gives CASSLGIHVYGYTF.

This clonotype was counted a few times. The chain recombines TRBV5-8 with TRBJ2-2; D unresolved. The CDR3 is made up of 13 amino acids. CDR1 and CDR2 from the germline V gene are SGHTS and YDEGEE. V was trimmed by 3 bases and J by 1 base, leaving 4 bases between them. The CDR3 nucleotides are TGTGCCAGCAGCTGGGTGAACACCGGGGAGCTGTTTTTT. This gives the protein CASSWVNTGELFF.

This clonotype was seen a few times. The chain joins TRBV12-3 or TRBV12-4 to TRBJ1-5; no clear D gene. V was pared by 3 bases and J by 4 bases, with 13 bases between. The CDR3 consists of 15 residues. The CDR3 loop is CASSLNLGSNQPQHF. CDR3 in DNA: TGTGCCAGCAGTTTGAACTTAGGTTCAAATCAGCCCCAGCATTTT.

In regard to this clonotype: This may arise from a read error, as a much more abundant clone is one base away. The rearrangement uses TRBV6-5 and TRBJ2-7; D is unclear. Germline V gene sequence: CDR1 MNHEY, CDR2 SVGAGI. Trimming shortened V by 0 bases and J by 5 bases, and 5 bases separated the two germline ends. CDR3 length: 12 amino acids. The chain's CDR3 is CASSYSVNEQYF. The CDR3, as DNA: TGTGCCAGCAGTTACTCGGTCAACGAGCAGTACTTC.

By share, this clonotype counts as medium-sized. V and J are TRBV19 and TRBJ2-2; D uncertain. CDR1 is LNHDA, CDR2 SQIVND, per germline (reference sequence). Trimming cost V 5 bases and J 0 bases, with 13 bases left between them. The CDR3 contains 16 residues. The CDR3 region is CASSPGYQTNTGELFF. DNA of the CDR3: TGTGCCAGTAGTCCCGGGTACCAAACGAACACCGGGGAGCTGTTTTTT.